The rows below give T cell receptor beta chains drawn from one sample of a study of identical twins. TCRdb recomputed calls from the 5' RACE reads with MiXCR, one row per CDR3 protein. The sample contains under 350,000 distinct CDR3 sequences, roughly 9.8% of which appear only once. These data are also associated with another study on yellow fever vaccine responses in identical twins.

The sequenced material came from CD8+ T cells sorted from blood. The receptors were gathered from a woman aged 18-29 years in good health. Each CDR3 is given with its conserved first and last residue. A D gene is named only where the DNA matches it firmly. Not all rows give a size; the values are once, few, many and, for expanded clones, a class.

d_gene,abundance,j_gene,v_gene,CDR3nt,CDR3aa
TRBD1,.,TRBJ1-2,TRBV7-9,TGTGCCAGCAGCTCGGGACAGGGGGCTGGCTACACCTTC,CASSSGQGAGYTF
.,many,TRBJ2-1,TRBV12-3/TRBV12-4,TGTGCCAGCAGTGGACCATACAATGAGCAGTTCTTC,CASSGPYNEQFF
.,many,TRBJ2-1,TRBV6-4,TGTGCCAGCAGTGACTCAGTGAGAAGGGGAGAACACAATGAGCAGTTCTTC,CASSDSVRRGEHNEQFF
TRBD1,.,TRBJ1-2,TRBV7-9,TGTGCCAGCAGCGGGAGCGACAGGGGGGACTATGGCTACACCTTC,CASSGSDRGDYGYTF
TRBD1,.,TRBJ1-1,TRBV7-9,TGTGCCAGCAACTCCCCCAGGGGGGACAGGGCTCGCACTGAAGCTTTCTTT,CASNSPRGDRARTEAFF
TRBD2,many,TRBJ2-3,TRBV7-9,TGTGCCAGCAGCTCAACTAGCGGGAGAGCAGATACGCAGTATTTT,CASSSTSGRADTQYF
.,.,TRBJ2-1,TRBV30,TGTGCCTGGTGCGAGGACTCCTACAATGAGCAGTTCTTC,CAWCEDSYNEQFF
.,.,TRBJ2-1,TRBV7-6,TGTGCCAGCAGCTTAGCGCCCCAGGGGTGGGGTGGCAATGAGCAGTTCTTC,CASSLAPQGWGGNEQFF
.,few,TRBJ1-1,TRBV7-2,TGTGCCAGCAGCTCTTACTACGGTGAAGCTTTCTTT,CASSSYYGEAFF
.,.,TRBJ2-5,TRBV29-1,TGCAGCGTTGACGGGCAGGGCGAGGAGACCCAGTACTTC,CSVDGQGEETQYF
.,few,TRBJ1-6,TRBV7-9,TGTGCCAGCAGCTTAGAGCGATCACCCCTCCACTTT,CASSLERSPLHF
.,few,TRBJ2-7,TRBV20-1,TGCAGTGCTAGCGCCAGGGGTATGGGTTCCTACGAGCAGTACTTC,CSASARGMGSYEQYF
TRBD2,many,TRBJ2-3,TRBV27,TGTGCCAGCAGTCCTGGGACTAGCGGCACAGATACGCAGTATTTT,CASSPGTSGTDTQYF
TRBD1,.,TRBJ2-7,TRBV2,TGTGCCAGCAGGGACAGGGGGATTCACGAGCAGTACTTC,CASRDRGIHEQYF
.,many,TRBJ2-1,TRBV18,TGTGCCAGCTCACTTCCGTCGGGACCACGGGGCGATGAGCAGTTCTTC,CASSLPSGPRGDEQFF
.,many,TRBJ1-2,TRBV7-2,TGTGCCAGCAGCTTAGGGGTGGCGGGGATCGATGGCTACACCTTC,CASSLGVAGIDGYTF
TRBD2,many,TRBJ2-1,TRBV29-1,TGCAGCTATGATGGACTAGCGGGGCTCCATGAGCAGTTCTTC,CSYDGLAGLHEQFF
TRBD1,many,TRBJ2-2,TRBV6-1,TGTGCCAGCAGCCGGGACAGGGACACCGGGGAGCTGTTTTTT,CASSRDRDTGELFF
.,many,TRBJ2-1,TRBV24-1,TGTGCCACCAGTGAAGTTAATGAGCAGTTCTTC,CATSEVNEQFF
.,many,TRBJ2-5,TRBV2,TGTGCCAGCAGTACGGTTGGCCTCCAAGAGACCCAGTACTTC,CASSTVGLQETQYF
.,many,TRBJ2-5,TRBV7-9,TGTGCCAGCAGCTCGACAGGAACCGACCGGGAGACCCAGTACTTC,CASSSTGTDRETQYF
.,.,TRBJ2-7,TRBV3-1,TGTGCCAGCAGCCCTTCAGGCGGGCAGGGCTCCCACGAGCAGTACTTC,CASSPSGGQGSHEQYF
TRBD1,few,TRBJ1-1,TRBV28,TGTGCCAGCAGTCCTTCAGTGGGCTTCCGGGACAGTGAAGCTTTCTTT,CASSPSVGFRDSEAFF
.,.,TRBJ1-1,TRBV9,TGTGCCAGCAGCCATAGTCTTCAGGGGTCTACTGAAGCTTTCTTT,CASSHSLQGSTEAFF